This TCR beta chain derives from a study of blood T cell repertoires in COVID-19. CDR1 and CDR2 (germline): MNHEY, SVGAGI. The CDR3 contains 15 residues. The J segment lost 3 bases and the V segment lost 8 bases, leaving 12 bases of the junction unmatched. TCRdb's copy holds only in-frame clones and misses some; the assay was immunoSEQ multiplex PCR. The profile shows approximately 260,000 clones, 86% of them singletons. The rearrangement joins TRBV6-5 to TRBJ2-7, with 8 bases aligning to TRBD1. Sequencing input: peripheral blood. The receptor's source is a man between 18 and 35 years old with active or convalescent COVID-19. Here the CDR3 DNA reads TGTGCCAGCTCCCTTGGACAGGGCTATTACTACGAGCAGTACTTC. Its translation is CASSLGQGYYYEQYF.